The 3 T cell receptor beta chains below were found in one sample sequenced in a study of T cells in Graves' hyperthyroidism and ophthalmopathy. Amplification yielded TCR beta CDR3 regions, with RNA transcripts as the source. TCR CDR3 regions were first amplified by RT-PCR with HTBI primers. TCRdb independently ran MiXCR on the multiplex PCR reads; one entry per CDR3 protein. The sample consists of approximately 270,000 distinct CDR3 sequences, about 14% of them appearing once. Specimen: blood. These receptors were collected from a woman between 40 and 50 years old with Graves' hyperthyroidism that later progressed to Graves' ophthalmopathy.

This sequence joins TRBV11-2 and TRBJ2-7; D is possibly TRBD1 (5 bases). The germline V gene encodes CDR1 SGHAT and CDR2 FQNNGV. With 5 bases removed from V and 6 bases from J, the gap between germline ends came to 23 bases. The CDR3 contains 16 residues. DNA for the CDR3: TGTGCCAGCAGCGCCGCCCGGACACAACTCTCTCTCGAGCAGTACTTC. As protein: CASSAARTQLSLEQYF.

This clonotype came up many times. This CDR3 reads CSASPNRGYDWSRGNTIYF. CDR3 bases: TGCAGTGCTAGTCCCAACAGGGGGTACGATTGGTCCCGCGGAAACACCATATATTTT. V usage is TRBV20-1 and J usage is TRBJ1-3; 8 bases align to TRBD1. This CDR3 comprises 19 residues. V gave up 3 bases and J gave up 4 bases; unmatched junction bases: 20. Germline assignment: CDR1 DFQATT and CDR2 SNEGSKA (reference sequence).

This sequence joins TRBV2 and TRBJ2-5; D is possibly TRBD1 or TRBD2 (5 bases each). Trimming removed 6 bases at V and 5 bases at J, with 16 bases between. Germline V gene lookup returns CDR1 SNHLY and CDR2 FYNNEI. The CDR3 consists of 14 residues. The CDR3 region is CASSFQRGVETQYF. In nucleotides, the CDR3 is TGTGCCAGCAGCTTCCAGAGAGGGGTCGAGACCCAGTACTTC.